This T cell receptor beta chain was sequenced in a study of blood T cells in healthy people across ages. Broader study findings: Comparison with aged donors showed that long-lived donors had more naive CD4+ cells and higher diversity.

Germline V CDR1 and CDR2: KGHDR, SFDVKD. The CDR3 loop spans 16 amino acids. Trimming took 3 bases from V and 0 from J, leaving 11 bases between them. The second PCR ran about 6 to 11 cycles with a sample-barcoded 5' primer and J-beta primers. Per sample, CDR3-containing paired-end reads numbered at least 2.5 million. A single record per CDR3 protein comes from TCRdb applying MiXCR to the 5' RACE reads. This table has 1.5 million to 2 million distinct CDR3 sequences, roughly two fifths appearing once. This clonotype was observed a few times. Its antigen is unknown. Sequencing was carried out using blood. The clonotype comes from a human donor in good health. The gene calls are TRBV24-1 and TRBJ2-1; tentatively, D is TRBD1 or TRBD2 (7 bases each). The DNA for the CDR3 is TGTGCCACCAGTGATCCCAGGGGGGGCTCCTACAATGAGCAGTTCTTC. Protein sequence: CATSDPRGGSYNEQFF.